A single TCR beta chain is shown here with its context. Antigen unknown. Once obtained from cultured CD4+ T cells, the DNA was sequenced using the Oncomine TCR Beta short-read assay. Using its own MiXCR run on the PCR reads, TCRdb lists one record per CDR3 protein. The sample consists of 25,000 to 30,000 distinct CDR3 sequences, approximately 41% of them appearing once. The sample belongs to a study of vaccination and CD4 T cells after COVID-19. Time point meaning: late sampling 161 to 241 days after vaccination in a few convalescent patients. Treatment given: 10-day PBMC culture with coronavirus spike peptide pools or control peptides (ViraFEST assay). The sample here was CD4+ T cells from blood, cultured in vitro, taken about 7 months after SARS-CoV-2 vaccination. This clonotype originated in a human donor who had recovered from COVID-19.

The CDR3: CSGGQVNTEAFF. The DNA of the CDR3 is TGCAGCGGGGGGCAGGTGAACACTGAAGCTTTCTTT. The V gene is TRBV29-1, the J gene TRBJ1-1, with D perhaps matching TRBD1 (6 bases). V was trimmed by 7 bases and J by 0 bases, leaving 9 bases between them. The CDR3 loop spans 12 amino acids. CDR1 is SQVTM, CDR2 ANQGSEA, per germline.